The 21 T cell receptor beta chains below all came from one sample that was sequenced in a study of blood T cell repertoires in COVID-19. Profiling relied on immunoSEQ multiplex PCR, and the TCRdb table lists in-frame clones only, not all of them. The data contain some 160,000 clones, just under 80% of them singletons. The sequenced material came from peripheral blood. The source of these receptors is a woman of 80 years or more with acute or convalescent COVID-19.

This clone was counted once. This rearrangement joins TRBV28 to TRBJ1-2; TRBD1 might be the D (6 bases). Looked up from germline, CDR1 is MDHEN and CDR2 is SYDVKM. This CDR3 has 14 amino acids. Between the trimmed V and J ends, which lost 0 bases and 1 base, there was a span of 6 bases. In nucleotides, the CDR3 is TGTGCCAGCAGTTTATGGGGACATAACTATGGCTACACCTTC. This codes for CASSLWGHNYGYTF.

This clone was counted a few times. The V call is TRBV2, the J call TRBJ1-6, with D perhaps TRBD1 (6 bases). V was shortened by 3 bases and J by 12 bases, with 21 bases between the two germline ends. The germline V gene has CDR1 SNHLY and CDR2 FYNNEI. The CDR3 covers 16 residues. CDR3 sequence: CASSEGSGRGYGPLHF. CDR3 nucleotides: TGTGCCAGCAGTGAGGGCTCGGGCAGGGGTTATGGACCCCTCCACTTT.

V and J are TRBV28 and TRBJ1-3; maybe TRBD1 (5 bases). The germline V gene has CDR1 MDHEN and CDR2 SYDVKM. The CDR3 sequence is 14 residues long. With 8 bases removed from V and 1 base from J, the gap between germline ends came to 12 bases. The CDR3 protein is CASLGGGSGNTIYF. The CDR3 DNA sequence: TGTGCCAGCCTTGGGGGGGGGTCTGGAAACACCATATATTTT.

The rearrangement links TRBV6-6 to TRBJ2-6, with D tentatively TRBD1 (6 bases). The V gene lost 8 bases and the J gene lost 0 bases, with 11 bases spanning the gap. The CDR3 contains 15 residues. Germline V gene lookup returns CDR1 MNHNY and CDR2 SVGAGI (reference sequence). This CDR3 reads CASSRGISGANVLTF. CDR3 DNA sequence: TGTGCCAGCTCCAGGGGAATCTCTGGGGCCAACGTCCTGACTTTC.

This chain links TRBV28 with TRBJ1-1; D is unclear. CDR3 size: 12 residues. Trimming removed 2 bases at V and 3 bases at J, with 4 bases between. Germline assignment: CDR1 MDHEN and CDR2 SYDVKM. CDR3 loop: CASSLQYTEAFF. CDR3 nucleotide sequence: TGTGCCAGCAGTTTACAGTACACTGAAGCTTTCTTT. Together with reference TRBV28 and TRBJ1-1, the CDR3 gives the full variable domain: DVKVTQSSRYLVKRTGEKVFLECVQDMDHENMFWYRQDPGLGLRLIYFSYDVKMKEKGDIPEGYSVSREKKERFSLILESASTNQTSMYLCASSLQYTEAFFGQGTRLTVV.

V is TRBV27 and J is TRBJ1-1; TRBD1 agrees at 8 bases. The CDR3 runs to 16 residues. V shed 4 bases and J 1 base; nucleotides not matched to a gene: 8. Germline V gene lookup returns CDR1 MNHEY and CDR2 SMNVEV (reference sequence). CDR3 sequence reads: CASSSTRQGSNTEAFF. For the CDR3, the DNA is TGTGCCAGCAGTTCGACCCGACAGGGGTCGAACACTGAAGCTTTCTTT.

The CDR3 region is CASSVHLEAASGNTIYF. CDR3 nucleotides: TGTGCCAGCAGCGTACATCTAGAGGCGGCCTCTGGAAACACCATATATTTT. This sequence joins TRBV9 and TRBJ1-3; unclear D gene. This CDR3 spans 17 amino acids. CDR1 is SGDLS, CDR2 YYNGEE, per germline. Between the trimmed V and J ends, which lost 1 base and 0 bases, there was a span of 14 bases.

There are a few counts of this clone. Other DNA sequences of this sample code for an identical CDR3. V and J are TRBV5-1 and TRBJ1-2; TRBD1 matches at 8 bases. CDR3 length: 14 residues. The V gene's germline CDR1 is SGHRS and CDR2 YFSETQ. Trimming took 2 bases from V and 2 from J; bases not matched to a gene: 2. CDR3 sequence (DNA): TGCGCCAGCAGCTTCGGACAGGGAAACTATGGCTACACCTTC. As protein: CASSFGQGNYGYTF.

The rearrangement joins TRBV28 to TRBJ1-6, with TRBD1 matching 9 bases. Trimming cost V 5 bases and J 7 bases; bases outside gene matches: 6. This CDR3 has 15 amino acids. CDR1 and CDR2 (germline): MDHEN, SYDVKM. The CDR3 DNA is TGTGCCAGCAGTACAGCCGGGACAGGGAATTCACCCCTCCACTTT. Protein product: CASSTAGTGNSPLHF.

The CDR3 reads CASSQQGSHTEAFF. CDR3 bases: TGCGCCAGCAGCCAACAGGGAAGTCACACTGAAGCTTTCTTT. This sequence joins TRBV5-1 and TRBJ1-1; possibly TRBD1 for D (6 bases). CDR1 and CDR2 (germline): SGHRS, YFSETQ. Deletions cut 4 bases from V and 3 bases from J, with 13 bases between. The CDR3 extends over 14 amino acids.

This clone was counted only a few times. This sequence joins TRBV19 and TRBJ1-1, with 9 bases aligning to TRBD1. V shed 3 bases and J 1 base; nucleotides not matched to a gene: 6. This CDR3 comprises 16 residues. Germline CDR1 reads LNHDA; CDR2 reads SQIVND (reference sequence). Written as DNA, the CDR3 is TGTGCCAGTAGTATCTCATCGGGACAGGGGAACACTGAAGCTTTCTTT. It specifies CASSISSGQGNTEAFF.

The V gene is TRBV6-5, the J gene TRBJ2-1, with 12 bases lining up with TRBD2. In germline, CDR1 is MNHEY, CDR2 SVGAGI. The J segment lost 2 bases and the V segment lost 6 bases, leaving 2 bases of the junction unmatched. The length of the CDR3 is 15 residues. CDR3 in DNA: TGTGCCAGCAGACGACTAGCGGGAGCCTACAATGAGCAGTTCTTC. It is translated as CASRRLAGAYNEQFF.

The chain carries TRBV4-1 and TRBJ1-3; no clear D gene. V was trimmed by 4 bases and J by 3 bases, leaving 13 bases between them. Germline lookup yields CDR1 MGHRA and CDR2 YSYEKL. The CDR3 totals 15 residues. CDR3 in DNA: TGCGCCAGCAGCCGAGGAGGCGGGGTTGGAAACACCATATATTTT. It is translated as CASSRGGGVGNTIYF.

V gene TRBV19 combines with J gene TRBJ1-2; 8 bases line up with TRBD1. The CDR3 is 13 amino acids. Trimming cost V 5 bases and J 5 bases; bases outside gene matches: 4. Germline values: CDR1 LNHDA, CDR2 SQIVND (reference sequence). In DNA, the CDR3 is TGTGCCAGTAGTCCGGGACAGGAGTATGGCTACACCTTC. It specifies CASSPGQEYGYTF.

The CDR3: CASSYLDTVGSEAFF. CDR3 nucleotides: TGCGCCAGCAGCTACTTAGACACGGTGGGGAGTGAAGCTTTCTTT. This chain joins TRBV4-1 and TRBJ1-1, with no clear D. The CDR3 has 15 residues. The germline V gene encodes CDR1 MGHRA and CDR2 YSYEKL. The ends were cut back, 5 bases at V and 7 bases at J, with 20 bases in the middle.

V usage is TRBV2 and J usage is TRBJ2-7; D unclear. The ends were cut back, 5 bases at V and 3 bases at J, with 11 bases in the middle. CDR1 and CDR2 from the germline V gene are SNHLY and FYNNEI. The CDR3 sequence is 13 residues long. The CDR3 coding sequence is TGTGCCAGCAGTTCTCTGGCATACTACGAGCAGTACTTC. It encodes CASSSLAYYEQYF.

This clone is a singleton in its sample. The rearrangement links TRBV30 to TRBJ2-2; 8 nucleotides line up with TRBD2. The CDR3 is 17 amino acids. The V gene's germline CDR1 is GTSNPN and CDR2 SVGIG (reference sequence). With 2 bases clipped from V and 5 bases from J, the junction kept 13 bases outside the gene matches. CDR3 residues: CAWSLPRISGETGELFF. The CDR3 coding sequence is TGTGCCTGGAGTCTCCCCCGAATTAGCGGGGAAACCGGGGAGCTGTTTTTT.

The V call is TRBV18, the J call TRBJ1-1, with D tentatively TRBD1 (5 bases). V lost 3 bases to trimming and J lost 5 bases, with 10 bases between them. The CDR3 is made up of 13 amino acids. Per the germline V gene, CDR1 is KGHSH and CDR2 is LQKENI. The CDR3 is CASSPPGGTEAFF. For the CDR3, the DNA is TGTGCCAGCTCACCTCCGGGGGGAACTGAAGCTTTCTTT.

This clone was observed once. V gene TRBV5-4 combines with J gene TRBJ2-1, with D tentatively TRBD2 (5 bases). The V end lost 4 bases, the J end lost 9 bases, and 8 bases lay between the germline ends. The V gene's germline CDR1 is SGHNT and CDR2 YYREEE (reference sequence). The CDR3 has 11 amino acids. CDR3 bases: TGTGCCAGCAGCACCGAGGGTGAGCAGTTCTTC. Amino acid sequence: CASSTEGEQFF.

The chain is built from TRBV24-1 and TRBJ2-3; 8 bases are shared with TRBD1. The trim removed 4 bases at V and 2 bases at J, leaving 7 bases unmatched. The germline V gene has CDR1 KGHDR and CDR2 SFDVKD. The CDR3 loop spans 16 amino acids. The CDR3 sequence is CATSDQTGAITDTQYF. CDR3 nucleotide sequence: TGTGCCACCAGTGACCAGACAGGGGCGATCACAGATACGCAGTATTTT.

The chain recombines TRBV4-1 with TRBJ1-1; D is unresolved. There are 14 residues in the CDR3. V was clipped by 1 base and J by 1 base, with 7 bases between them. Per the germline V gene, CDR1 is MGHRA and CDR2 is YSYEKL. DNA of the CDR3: TGCGCCAGCAGCCAAGTTGATAGGAACACTGAAGCTTTCTTT. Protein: CASSQVDRNTEAFF.